The TCR beta chain described here comes from a study of T cells in Graves' hyperthyroidism and ophthalmopathy. Broader study findings: The model anticipated ophthalmopathy a median approximately 6.6 months pre-onset.

RNA transcripts were the template for amplifying TCR beta CDR3 regions. With the HTBI primer set, the TCR CDR3 went through a first round of RT-PCR. TCRdb reprocessed the multiplex PCR reads with MiXCR, giving one entry per CDR3 protein. The table shows hundreds of thousands of distinct CDR3 sequences, with 14% occurring only once. Details on this clonotype: Its antigen remains unidentified.

V lost 4 bases and J lost 3; bases outside the gene matches: 9. The CDR3 spans 18 residues. Germline lookup yields CDR1 KGHSH and CDR2 LQKENI. Each patient was aged 18 to 65 and had newly diagnosed hyperthyroidism of under 2 months' duration. The V gene is TRBV18, the J gene TRBJ2-2; TRBD2 matches 12 bases. The sequence derives from a woman aged 18-29 years with Graves' hyperthyroidism. Sequenced: blood. The CDR3 nucleotides are TGTGCCAGCTCACGATATACTAGCGGGAGGTCCGACACCGGGGAGCTGTTTTTT. It is translated as CASSRYTSGRSDTGELFF.